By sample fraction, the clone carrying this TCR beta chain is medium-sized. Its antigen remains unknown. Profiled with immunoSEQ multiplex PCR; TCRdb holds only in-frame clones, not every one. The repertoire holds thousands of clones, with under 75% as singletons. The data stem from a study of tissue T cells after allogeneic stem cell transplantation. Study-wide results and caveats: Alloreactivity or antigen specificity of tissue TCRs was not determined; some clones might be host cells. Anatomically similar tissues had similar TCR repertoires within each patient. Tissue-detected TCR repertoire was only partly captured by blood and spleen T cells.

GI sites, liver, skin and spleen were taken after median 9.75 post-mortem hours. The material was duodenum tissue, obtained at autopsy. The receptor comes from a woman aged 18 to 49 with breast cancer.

CDR3 nucleotide sequence: TGTGCCAGCAGCGTATACCCACTAGCGGGATTTTACAATGAGCAGTTCTTC. It translates to CASSVYPLAGFYNEQFF. The chain uses TRBV9 and TRBJ2-1, with TRBD2 identical over 10 bases. The germline V gene encodes CDR1 SGDLS and CDR2 YYNGEE. The CDR3 is made up of 17 amino acids. V lost 1 base and J lost 4; bases outside the gene matches: 8.